A single sample is the source of the 4 T cell receptor beta chains below, sequenced in a study of Ad26.COV2.S vaccination and SARS-CoV-2 variants. Treatment of the sample: around 19 received Ad26.COV2.S at low or high dose, single or two shots; about five received placebo; per-sample allocation not given. The samples date from day 63 after the first vaccine or placebo injection. TCRdb's table, derived via immunoSEQ multiplex PCR, lists solely in-frame clones and lacks some. The repertoire holds about half a million clones, 80% to 90% seen once, with 1.7% in the top ten. The material sequenced was peripheral blood, taken in a trial of Ad26.COV2.S vaccine versus placebo. These receptor sequences come from a person between 18 and 65 years old who received the Ad26.COV2.S COVID-19 vaccine or a placebo.

The rearrangement joins TRBV3-1 (or the pseudogene TRBV3-2) to TRBJ2-1; 9 bases match TRBD2. The V and J ends lost 1 base and 9 bases, in that order; junction bases with no gene match: 16. The CDR3 loop spans 18 amino acids. CDR1 is LGHDT and CDR2 is YNNKEL in the germline V gene (reference sequence). CDR3 nucleotide sequence: TGTGCCAGCAGCCAAGTGTTAGCGGGAGTTGGGGGACAAAGTGAGCAGTTCTTC. Translation gives CASSQVLAGVGGQSEQFF.

This clone came up a few times. The J gene is TRBJ1-2, the V gene TRBV7-2; no clear D gene. V shed 2 bases and J shed 10 bases, with 8 bases lying between them. Germline V gives CDR1 SGHTA, CDR2 FQGNSA. The CDR3 is 11 amino acids. The CDR3 here is CASSLIRSYTF. The CDR3 DNA follows: TGTGCCAGCAGCTTAATAAGATCCTACACCTTC.

This clone has just one count. The V and J genes are TRBV7-9 and TRBJ2-5; D is perhaps TRBD1 (6 bases). CDR1 and CDR2 (germline): SEHNR, FQNEAQ (reference sequence). The V end was cut by 5 bases, the J end by 4 bases, with 11 bases between. The CDR3 is 13 amino acids. CDR3 nucleotides: TGTGCCAGCAGCCCAATAGGGGGAGAGACCCAGTACTTC. This gives the protein CASSPIGGETQYF.

This chain connects TRBV6-5 to TRBJ2-2, with D possibly TRBD2 on 6 matching bases. Trimming shortened V by 6 bases and J by 0 bases, and 11 bases separated the two germline ends. Germline V lookup: CDR1 MNHEY, CDR2 SVGAGI. The CDR3 consists of 15 residues. The CDR3 protein is CASRPGSTNTGELFF. The CDR3 DNA reads as TGTGCCAGCAGACCCGGGAGTACGAACACCGGGGAGCTGTTTTTT.